The sequence of this T cell receptor (beta chain) was determined in a study of blood T cell repertoires in COVID-19. CDR1 and CDR2 from the germline V gene are SNHLY and FYNNEI. The CDR3 loop spans 16 amino acids. V lost 3 bases to trimming and J lost 4 bases; unmatched junction nucleotides: 4. This clone was detected only a few times. Generated by immunoSEQ multiplex PCR, the TCRdb table keeps only in-frame clones and is missing some. The data hold fewer than 200,000 clones, with 80% to 85% observed a single time. The sequencing input was peripheral blood. The sequence derives from a man in his sixties or seventies with active or convalescent COVID-19. The chain employs TRBV2 and TRBJ2-2, with TRBD2 identical over 11 bases. CDR3 region: CASSDRSGGVTGELFF. The CDR3 DNA follows: TGTGCCAGCAGTGACCGTAGCGGGGGGGTCACCGGGGAGCTGTTTTTT.